These 15 T cell receptor beta chains were all obtained from the same sample, sequenced in a study of CD8 T cells in Susac syndrome. When the RNA was reverse transcribed, random hexamers were used with an input of roughly 0.5 to 1 ug. One entry per CDR3 protein, called by TCRdb with MiXCR from the immunoSEQ multiplex PCR reads. Here the sample spans more than 200,000 distinct CDR3 sequences, 80% to 95% being singletons. The specimen sequenced was CD8+ T cells from PBMCs. The receptors shown here come from a human donor with multiple sclerosis.

The rearrangement joins TRBV7-9 to TRBJ2-6; D gene uncertain. The CDR3 runs to 12 residues. Germline V gives CDR1 SEHNR, CDR2 FQNEAQ (reference sequence). Trimming removed 7 bases at V and 2 bases at J, with 3 bases between. DNA for the CDR3: TGTGCCAGCACTACTGGGGCCAACGTCCTGACTTTC. It encodes CASTTGANVLTF.

This sequence joins TRBV27 and TRBJ2-3; 7 bases agree with TRBD2. The V gene's germline CDR1 is MNHEY and CDR2 SMNVEV (reference sequence). The length of the CDR3 is 12 residues. J gave up 6 bases and V 8 bases, and 5 bases lay outside the gene matches. CDR3 coding DNA: TGTGCCAGCCAAGGTAGCGGGGATACGCAGTATTTT. Its translation: CASQGSGDTQYF.

There are a few counts of this clonotype. The chain uses TRBV6-5 and TRBJ1-1; no definite D call. This CDR3 is 13 amino acids long. The V gene's germline CDR1 is MNHEY and CDR2 SVGAGI. V dropped 2 bases and J dropped 1 base, with 5 bases sitting between them. CDR3 DNA: TGTGCCAGCAGTTACGGCACGAACACTGAAGCTTTCTTT. As protein: CASSYGTNTEAFF.

The rearrangement joins TRBV25-1 to TRBJ2-7; no definite D call. The CDR3 extends over 11 amino acids. Germline assignment: CDR1 MGHDK and CDR2 SYGVNS. V dropped 5 bases and J dropped 5 bases, with 7 bases sitting between them. CDR3 region: CASSQLDEQYF. The CDR3 region has the DNA TGTGCCAGCAGTCAACTGGACGAGCAGTACTTC.

The chain couples TRBV5-1 to TRBJ1-1; D uncertain. The V end lost 6 bases, the J end lost 0 bases, and 6 bases lay between the germline ends. There are 12 residues in the CDR3. The V gene's germline CDR1 is SGHRS and CDR2 YFSETQ. The CDR3 here is CASKEMNTEAFF. CDR3 DNA: TGCGCCAGCAAGGAGATGAACACTGAAGCTTTCTTT.

The chain combines TRBV7-3 with TRBJ2-7; TRBD2 might be the D (5 bases). The CDR3 covers 13 residues. Germline lookup yields CDR1 SGHTA and CDR2 FQGTGA. Trimming took off 5 bases at V and 6 bases at J, with 14 bases between the two ends. CDR3 in amino acids: CASSPRGGSEQYF. CDR3 nucleotide sequence: TGTGCCAGCAGCCCACGAGGAGGTTCCGAGCAGTACTTC.

This chain connects TRBV30 to TRBJ1-1; D ambiguous. The V end lost 5 bases, the J end lost 0 bases, and 16 bases lay between the germline ends. The germline V gene encodes CDR1 GTSNPN and CDR2 SVGIG (reference sequence). CDR3 size: 15 residues. The CDR3 here is CAWGPLRAMNTEAFF. Written as DNA, the CDR3 is TGTGCCTGGGGGCCCTTAAGGGCCATGAACACTGAAGCTTTCTTT.

The genes are TRBV2 and TRBJ1-2; D is perhaps TRBD1 (6 bases). The CDR3 contains 15 residues. The V and J ends lost 2 bases and 4 bases respectively, with 14 bases between them. Germline V lookup: CDR1 SNHLY, CDR2 FYNNEI. As DNA, the CDR3 is TGTGCCAGCAGTGAATTAGGGGGTGGGACCTATGGCTACACCTTC. It is translated as CASSELGGGTYGYTF.

The gene calls are TRBV5-1 and TRBJ1-5; TRBD1 matches 7 bases. The CDR3 loop spans 15 amino acids. The J segment lost 4 bases and the V segment lost 0 bases, leaving 4 bases of the junction unmatched. The germline gives CDR1 SGHRS, CDR2 YFSETQ. CDR3 sequence (DNA): TGCGCCAGCAGCTTGGGTCAGGGGGGTAATCAGCCCCAGCATTTT. It yields the protein CASSLGQGGNQPQHF.

The J gene is TRBJ2-1, the V gene TRBV6-2 or TRBV6-3; D may match TRBD1 or TRBD2 (5 bases each). V gave up 7 bases and J gave up 3 bases, with 22 bases separating them. This CDR3 region has 17 residues. Looked up from germline, CDR1 is MNHEY and CDR2 is SVGEGT. The CDR3 reads CASTPLAGATNYNEQFF. The CDR3 DNA reads as TGTGCCAGCACCCCCTTGGCCGGGGCAACTAACTACAATGAGCAGTTCTTC.

V usage is TRBV12-3 or TRBV12-4 and J usage is TRBJ1-2; TRBD1 matches 7 bases. This CDR3 contains 15 residues. V trimming: 6 bases; J trimming: 0 bases; junction bases outside the gene matches: 7. The CDR3 sequence is CASSQGQPANYGYTF. CDR3 DNA sequence: TGTGCCAGCAGCCAGGGACAGCCAGCTAACTATGGCTACACCTTC.

In nucleotides, the CDR3 is TGTGCCAGCAGCGGCCCGTCCGACAGGGGGCTCCAAGAGACCCAGTACTTC. Protein sequence: CASSGPSDRGLQETQYF. The chain employs TRBV7-9 and TRBJ2-5, with 10 bases lining up with TRBD1. Germline assignment: CDR1 SEHNR and CDR2 FQNEAQ (reference sequence). CDR3 size: 17 residues. J lost 1 base, V lost 5 bases, and 10 bases had no gene match.

The rearrangement links TRBV5-1 to TRBJ1-1; the D is unclear. Trimming took off 5 bases at V and 4 bases at J, with 18 bases between the two ends. Germline CDR1 and CDR2: SGHRS and YFSETQ. The CDR3 contains 15 residues. CDR3 sequence: CASRAWAGEGTEAFF. In DNA, the CDR3 is TGCGCCAGCAGGGCGTGGGCGGGAGAGGGCACTGAAGCTTTCTTT.

This clonotype was seen only once. This sequence joins TRBV19 and TRBJ1-5; D uncertain. Germline V gene data show CDR1 as LNHDA and CDR2 as SQIVND (reference sequence). CDR3 length equals 13 residues. Trimming cost V 0 bases and J 3 bases, with 3 bases left between them. The DNA for the CDR3 is TGTGCCAGTAGTATAGAGGCCAATCAGCCCCAGCATTTT. Translating it yields CASSIEANQPQHF.

The chain couples TRBV27 to TRBJ1-5; maybe TRBD1 (6 bases). The CDR3 is made up of 13 amino acids. V lost 0 bases and J 6 bases, leaving 6 bases between the germline ends. Germline values: CDR1 MNHEY, CDR2 SMNVEV (reference sequence). CDR3 DNA sequence: TGTGCCAGCAGTTTATCGACAGGTCAGCCCCAGCATTTT. This sequence encodes CASSLSTGQPQHF.